The 26 T cell receptor beta chains presented below share a single source sample, sequenced in a study of graft-versus-host responses after intestinal transplantation. Libraries were prepared by immunoSEQ multiplex PCR; TCRdb keeps only in-frame clonotypes and omits some of them. The sample records about 120,000 clones, 85% to 95% being singletons. These TCRs are of unknown antigen specificity. The input for sequencing was unstimulated CD4+ T cells sorted from spleen or lymph node cells, taken before intestinal transplant. The receptors come from a human donor who received an intestinal transplant.

The rearrangement links TRBV23-1 to TRBJ2-5; D is perhaps TRBD1 or TRBD2 (8 bases each). The end of the DNA is better explained by TRBJ2-7, so the J call may be wrong. TRBV23-1 is an open reading frame whose function is uncertain. CDR3 size: 16 residues. The CDR3 sequence: CASTAGGGQGAGEQYF. The CDR3 region has the DNA TGCGCCAGCACCGCGGGGGGTGGGCAGGGGGCCGGCGAGCAGTACTTC.

The V call is TRBV7-3, the J call TRBJ2-1, with D maybe TRBD2 (6 bases). CDR1 is SGHTA, CDR2 FQGTGA, per germline. Trimming removed 5 bases from V and 4 bases from J, with 9 bases in between. The length of the CDR3 is 13 residues. The CDR3 nucleotides are TGTGCCAGCAGCGCCGGGACTTACAATGAGCAGTTCTTC. The encoded protein is CASSAGTYNEQFF.

The chain has TRBV7-3 and TRBJ2-7; TRBD2 matches 11 bases. Germline CDR1 and CDR2: SGHTA and FQGTGA. CDR3 length: 16 residues. V was pared by 3 bases and J by 4 bases, with 8 bases of the junction left unmatched. CDR3 in amino acids: CASSLITSGSVYEQYF. In DNA, the CDR3 is TGTGCCAGCAGCTTGATAACTAGCGGGAGTGTGTACGAGCAGTACTTC.

This chain joins TRBV10-1 and TRBJ2-1; D is ambiguous. This CDR3 spans 13 amino acids. Germline lookup yields CDR1 WNHNN and CDR2 SYGVQD (reference sequence). The ends were cut back, 5 bases at V and 9 bases at J, with 14 bases in the middle. CDR3 residues: CASSQTPLSEQFF. Here the CDR3 DNA reads TGCGCCAGCAGTCAGACTCCCTTAAGTGAGCAGTTCTTC.

V and J are TRBV15 and TRBJ2-3; 7 nucleotides match TRBD2. The CDR3 runs to 18 residues. The J segment lost 2 bases and the V segment lost 0 bases, leaving 11 bases of the junction unmatched. The germline V gene encodes CDR1 LNHNV and CDR2 YYDKDF (reference sequence). DNA of the CDR3: TGTGCCACCAGCAGAGATCTGACTAGCCTACCAAACACAGATACGCAGTATTTT. As protein: CATSRDLTSLPNTDTQYF.

J is TRBJ1-2 and V is TRBV19, with TRBD1 matching 7 bases. CDR3 length: 15 amino acids. Looked up from germline, CDR1 is LNHDA and CDR2 is SQIVND (reference sequence). The V segment lost 0 bases and the J segment 3 bases; nucleotides outside the gene matches: 4. CDR3 loop: CASSIDRGKDYGYTF. The CDR3 DNA sequence: TGTGCCAGTAGTATAGACAGGGGGAAGGACTATGGCTACACCTTC.

The genes are TRBV7-3 and TRBJ2-6; 8 bases fit TRBD1. The V and J ends lost 7 bases and 1 base, in that order; junction bases with no gene match: 12. CDR3 length equals 18 residues. CDR1 is SGHTA, CDR2 FQGTGA, per germline. The chain's CDR3 is CASILRTGIISGANVLTF. DNA of the CDR3: TGTGCCAGCATCCTTAGGACAGGGATAATTTCTGGGGCCAACGTCCTGACTTTC.

The chain uses TRBV30 and TRBJ2-3; TRBD2 matches 13 bases. Germline assignment: CDR1 GTSNPN and CDR2 SVGIG (reference sequence). This CDR3 is built from 14 residues. The V gene end was trimmed by 6 bases and the J gene end by 5 bases; junction bases not matched to a gene: 5. CDR3 sequence: CACRLAGGQDTQYF. The CDR3 DNA is TGTGCCTGTCGACTAGCGGGAGGCCAAGATACGCAGTATTTT.

This chain links TRBV6-1 with TRBJ1-2; D not resolved. CDR1 and CDR2 from the germline V gene are MNHNS and SASEGT. Trimming pared 4 bases from V and 3 bases from J, leaving 3 bases between. This CDR3 has 11 amino acids. Here the CDR3 reads CASSAYYGYTF. DNA for the CDR3: TGTGCCAGCAGTGCCTACTATGGCTACACCTTC.

The chain combines TRBV6-5 with TRBJ2-7, with D possibly matching TRBD1 (6 bases). The CDR3 contains 14 residues. Trimming removed 2 bases from V and 3 bases from J, with 11 bases in between. Germline CDR1 reads MNHEY; CDR2 reads SVGAGI. CDR3 bases: TGTGCCAGCAGTTACGCTACAGGGAGCTACGAGCAGTACTTC. Protein: CASSYATGSYEQYF.

V usage is TRBV5-8 and J usage is TRBJ2-1; a possible D gene is TRBD1 (5 bases). The V and J ends lost 3 bases and 0 bases respectively, with 10 bases between them. Looked up from germline, CDR1 is SGHTS and CDR2 is YDEGEE. The CDR3 is 15 residues long. The chain's CDR3 is CASSSIGASYNEQFF. The CDR3 DNA reads TGTGCCAGCAGCTCGATTGGGGCCTCCTACAATGAGCAGTTCTTC. Variable domain in full (rest from reference TRBV5-8 and TRBJ2-1): EAGVTQSPTHLIKTRGQQATLRCSPISGHTSVYWYQQALGLGLQFLLWYDEGEERNRGNFPPRFSGRQFPNYSSELNVNALELEDSALYLCASSSIGASYNEQFFGPGTRLTVL.

The rearrangement links TRBV29-1 to TRBJ2-1; 7 nucleotides line up with TRBD2. Germline CDR1 reads SQVTM; CDR2 reads ANQGSEA. The CDR3 length is 13 residues. Unmatched junction bases numbered 3, after V lost 7 bases and J lost 0 bases. CDR3 in amino acids: CSALAVSYNEQFF. Written as DNA, the CDR3 is TGCAGCGCCCTAGCGGTCTCCTACAATGAGCAGTTCTTC.

The gene calls are TRBV7-9 and TRBJ1-2; possibly TRBD1 for D (5 bases). The V end lost 3 bases, the J end lost 7 bases, and 12 bases lay between the germline ends. The CDR3 contains 13 residues. Germline CDR1 and CDR2: SEHNR and FQNEAQ (reference sequence). Here the CDR3 reads CASSFLQGGGYTF. CDR3 DNA: TGTGCCAGCAGCTTTCTTCAGGGCGGTGGCTACACCTTC. The variable domain in full, completed from reference TRBV7-9 and TRBJ1-2, reads DTGVSQNPRHKITKRGQNVTFRCDPISEHNRLYWYRQTLGQGPEFLTYFQNEAQLEKSRLLSDRFSAERPKGSFSTLEIQRTEQGDSAMYLCASSFLQGGGYTFGSGTRLTVV.

The J gene is TRBJ1-1, the V gene TRBV9; the D gene is possibly TRBD1 (5 bases). The germline V gene has CDR1 SGDLS and CDR2 YYNGEE. The V gene lost 0 bases and the J gene lost 5 bases, with 11 bases spanning the gap. This CDR3 spans 14 amino acids. In DNA, the CDR3 is TGTGCCAGCAGCGTAGGGGGCGTGAGGACTGAAGCTTTCTTT. Protein sequence: CASSVGGVRTEAFF.

The chain is built from TRBV12-5 and TRBJ1-2, with TRBD1 identical over 7 bases. CDR1 and CDR2 from the germline V gene are LGHNT and FRNRAP. This CDR3 has 14 residues. After removal of 6 bases from V and 3 bases from J, the junction contained 7 bases not matched to a gene. The CDR3 DNA reads TGTGCTAGTGGCTGGGGGCAGGGGGACTATGGCTACACCTTC. It specifies CASGWGQGDYGYTF.

The chain combines TRBV27 with TRBJ1-3; a weak D match, TRBD1 (5 bases). V lost 3 bases, J lost 0 bases, and 9 bases lay in between. CDR1 MNHEY and CDR2 SMNVEV come from the germline V gene (reference sequence). The CDR3 has 15 amino acids. The CDR3 sequence: CASSLQGNSGNTIYF. The CDR3 DNA reads as TGTGCCAGCAGTTTGCAGGGAAACTCTGGAAACACCATATATTTT.

The rearrangement uses TRBV5-1 and TRBJ2-1; 7 positions match TRBD1. Per the germline V gene, CDR1 is SGHRS and CDR2 is YFSETQ. Germline trimming cut 3 bases from V and 8 bases from J; bases unmatched to any gene: 11. The CDR3 runs 15 residues. The CDR3 bases are TGCGCCAGCAGCTCGACAGGGCCCCCTTACGATGAGCAGTTCTTC. This codes for CASSSTGPPYDEQFF.

The chain joins TRBV5-4 to TRBJ1-2; no definite D call. CDR3 size: 15 residues. The V gene lost 4 bases and the J gene lost 7 bases, with 20 bases spanning the gap. Germline V gene data show CDR1 as SGHNT and CDR2 as YYREEE (reference sequence). Here the CDR3 reads CASSPRHDPGSGYTF. The CDR3 DNA is TGTGCCAGCAGCCCGCGACACGACCCGGGGAGTGGCTACACCTTC. Supplemented by reference TRBV5-4 and TRBJ1-2, the full variable domain reads ETGVTQSPTHLIKTRGQQVTLRCSSQSGHNTVSWYQQALGQGPQFIFQYYREEENGRGNFPPRFSGLQFPNYSSELNVNALELDDSALYLCASSPRHDPGSGYTFGSGTRLTVV.

The chain employs TRBV5-1 and TRBJ1-2; 7 bases fit TRBD1. The V gene's germline CDR1 is SGHRS and CDR2 YFSETQ. This CDR3 has 15 residues. V lost 0 bases, J lost 4 bases, and 6 bases stayed unmatched. The CDR3 reads CASSLGQGDSYGYTF. The CDR3 bases are TGCGCCAGCAGCTTGGGGCAGGGGGACAGCTATGGCTACACCTTC.

J is TRBJ1-5 and V is TRBV19; D not certain. CDR1 is LNHDA, CDR2 SQIVND, per germline (reference sequence). V was clipped by 3 bases and J by 0 bases, with 9 bases between them. The CDR3 runs to 15 residues. CDR3 loop: CASSIGEYSNQPQHF. The CDR3 DNA sequence: TGTGCCAGTAGTATCGGCGAGTATAGCAATCAGCCCCAGCATTTT.

The chain combines TRBV7-9 with TRBJ2-1; 9 positions match TRBD2. Germline CDR1 SEHNR, CDR2 FQNEAQ (reference sequence). V gave up 5 bases and J gave up 2 bases; unmatched junction bases: 4. The CDR3 sequence is 15 residues long. CDR3 sequence: CASSGLAGAYNEQFF. CDR3 DNA: TGTGCCAGCAGCGGTTTAGCGGGAGCCTACAATGAGCAGTTCTTC. The full variable domain, its missing parts supplied by reference TRBV7-9 and TRBJ2-1, is DTGVSQNPRHKITKRGQNVTFRCDPISEHNRLYWYRQTLGQGPEFLTYFQNEAQLEKSRLLSDRFSAERPKGSFSTLEIQRTEQGDSAMYLCASSGLAGAYNEQFFGPGTRLTVL.

The chain links TRBV19 to TRBJ1-2; D is perhaps TRBD1 (6 bases). The germline CDR1 and CDR2 sequences are LNHDA and SQIVND (reference sequence). The CDR3 loop spans 15 amino acids. V shed 4 bases and J shed 7 bases, with 19 bases lying between them. CDR3: CASSTSTGTRSGYTF. The CDR3 DNA follows: TGTGCCAGTAGTACCTCAACAGGGACGAGGTCTGGCTACACCTTC.

The CDR3 sequence is CAWSLIAGDTQYF. The CDR3, as DNA: TGTGCCTGGAGTCTGATAGCTGGAGATACGCAGTATTTT. V usage is TRBV30 and J usage is TRBJ2-3; D gene unclear. The length of the CDR3 is 13 residues. Germline V gives CDR1 GTSNPN, CDR2 SVGIG (reference sequence). Between the trimmed V and J ends, which lost 2 bases and 5 bases, there was a span of 11 bases.

The chain joins TRBV20-1 to TRBJ2-1; tentative D call: TRBD2 (5 bases). This CDR3 contains 10 residues. The germline CDR1 and CDR2 sequences are DFQATT and SNEGSKA (reference sequence). V shed 6 bases and J shed 7 bases, with 7 bases lying between them. The CDR3 DNA reads TGCAGTGCAGGGAGAAATGAGCAGTTCTTC. It specifies CSAGRNEQFF.

The chain uses TRBV7-8 and TRBJ2-5; D gene unclear. CDR3 length equals 13 residues. V gave up 1 base and J gave up 5 bases, with 8 bases separating them. Germline CDR1 reads SGHVS; CDR2 reads FQNEAQ. CDR3 in DNA: TGTGCCAGCAGCTTAGTAGGTCCGGAGACCCAGTACTTC. Residues: CASSLVGPETQYF.

The chain carries TRBV10-3 and TRBJ2-7; TRBD1 might be the D (6 bases). The V and J ends lost 8 bases and 0 bases respectively, with 14 bases between them. This CDR3 is 14 amino acids long. Looked up from germline, CDR1 is ENHRY and CDR2 is SYGVKD. Here the CDR3 DNA reads TGTGCCATCCAGGGGACGGCGGACTCCTACGAGCAGTACTTC. Protein sequence: CAIQGTADSYEQYF.